The present T cell receptor (beta chain) was sequenced within a study of neurological immune-mediated disorders (dated by TCRdb to 2018 to 2020). Regarding the study in general: Of the approximately 34 multiple sclerosis patients, about 31 had relapsing-remitting MS and 3 had secondary progressive MS. Using UMI-based sequencing, the study compared peripheral blood TCR-beta repertoires from patients with HTLV-I-associated myelopathy (HAM/TSP), patients with multiple sclerosis, and healthy controls. The 106 TCR-beta libraries covered PBMC samples along with longitudinal samples, technical triplicates, and paired sorted CD4+ and CD8+ T-cell subsets. Of the approximately 68 subjects in the cohort, around 15 were HAM/TSP patients, approximately 35 were multiple sclerosis patients, and approximately 20 were healthy controls. What the study reported, not specific to this receptor: Phylogenetic analysis grouped repertoires from 18 of 34 MS patients into a cluster of related CDR3 sequences, suggesting a possible repertoire-level signature. TCR clonal expansion was highest in HAM/TSP patients and lowest in MS patients, with MS patients falling below even healthy controls. No clinical or MRI features were associated with the MS cluster, and the authors said that larger cohorts are needed. No identical CDR3 amino acid sequences were found to be shared among expanded clones across subjects, suggesting that TCR-beta repertoires were private in all groups.

For the unsorted PBMC libraries, 2 million PBMCs were stored in RNAlater at -80 degrees C until RNA extraction and were used to generate the libraries. The multiple sclerosis patients were enrolled in a US clinical protocol that evaluated disease progression with magnetic resonance imaging. Peripheral blood underwent Ficoll-Hypaque density gradient centrifugation to isolate PBMCs, which were then cryopreserved in liquid nitrogen. This clonotype was counted at least ten times. Its recognized antigen is unknown. Nothing much larger sits one base from this clone, and base qualities are not available. cDNA was synthesized by template-switch 5'RACE using a primer with a 10-nucleotide random unique molecular identifier that tagged each TCR transcript. Over 170 million TCR-beta sequences, covering 15-18 subjects, were produced in each sequencing run. The RNeasy kit was used to extract total RNA. Using the KAPA Real-time Library Amplification kit, TCR-beta VDJ regions were amplified with primers for the TCR constant region and the 5'RACE anchor. A first PCR added sample indexes and Illumina adaptors, after which a second PCR increased the library yield. The roughly 650 bp TCR product was size-selected on a 2% E-gel SizeSelection system after Ampure bead purification. Before pooling, libraries had their quality checked on a Bioanalyzer, their concentration measured with Qubit, and their quantity determined with the Kapa Library Quantification kit. An Illumina HiSeq 2500 sequenced the libraries paired-end 2 x 150 bp. To increase sequence diversity, roughly 24-32% phiX was spiked into each library pool. Regarding the original processing steps: Quality-filtered reads were processed with the UMI-based MiGEC pipeline, and over 90% of raw TCR sequences were removed by the MiGEC pipeline during error correction. VDJ genes were aligned to IMGT germline references, and each clonotype was defined by a unique CDR3 amino acid sequence together with V-J genes. Clonal expansion, Shannon diversity and CDR3 relatedness (CalcPairwiseDistances, ClusterSamples) were evaluated with VDJtools, and phylogenetic trees were built with CLCbio workbench. Expanded clones were defined as having at least 8 unique UMIs, based on coefficient-of-variation modelling across technical triplicates. The raw public reads went through TCRdb reprocessing: fastp at Q25, MiXCR clone calling, in-frame beta chains kept. All rows with the same CDR3 protein become a single entry with the most common DNA and genes. The V and J calls and clone size come from TCRdb's table, not from the authors' own analysis. This sample comprises 70,000 or so distinct CDR3 sequences, approximately 3.3% of them detected only once. 4% to 6.5% of the sample lies in the top ten.

V drops 6 bases and J drops 7 bases, leaving 13 bases in between. The germline V gene (reference sequence) specifies DFQATT as CDR1 and SNEGSKA as CDR2. The CDR3 measures 11 amino acids from cysteine to phenylalanine. Of the read, only the CDR3 DNA is kept; its 33 bases are in frame from base 1. The V gene is TRBV20-1 and the J gene is TRBJ2-7; the D element could tentatively be TRBD1 or TRBD2, as 5 bases agree for each. Input material: PBMCs. The sequence came from a woman between 45 and 60 years old with multiple sclerosis. The CDR3 reads CSARTRGEQYF. The nucleotide sequence reads TGCAGTGCGCGAACTAGGGGAGAGCAGTACTTC.